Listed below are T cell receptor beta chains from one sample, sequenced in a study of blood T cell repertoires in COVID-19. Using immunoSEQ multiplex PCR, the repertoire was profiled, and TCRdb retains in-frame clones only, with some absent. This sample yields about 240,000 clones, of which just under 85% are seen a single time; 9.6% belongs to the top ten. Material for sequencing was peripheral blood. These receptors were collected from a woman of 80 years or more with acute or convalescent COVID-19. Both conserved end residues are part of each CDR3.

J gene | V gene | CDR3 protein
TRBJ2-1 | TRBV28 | CASSFFTSGVDEQFF
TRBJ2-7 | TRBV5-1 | CASSLNRGPSYEQYF
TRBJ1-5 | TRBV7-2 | CASRLGGGAGQPQHF
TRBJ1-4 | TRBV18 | CASSPEPGGKGLFF
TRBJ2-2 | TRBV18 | CASSPLGLAGVNTGELFF
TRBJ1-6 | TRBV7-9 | CASSSAGTGGLGSSPLHF
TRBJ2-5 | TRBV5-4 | CASSHNRAPERETQYF
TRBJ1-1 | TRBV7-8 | CASSRVHGTEAFF
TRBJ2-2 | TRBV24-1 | CATSDPGTVNTGELFF
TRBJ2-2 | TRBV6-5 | CASSYSGQGKPGELFF
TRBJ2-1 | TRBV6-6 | CASSYRGDNEQFF
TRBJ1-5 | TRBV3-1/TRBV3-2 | CASSHRTGANQPQHF
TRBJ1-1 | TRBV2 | CASSPDRGMNTEAFF
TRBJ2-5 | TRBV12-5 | CASGASGGAGETQYF
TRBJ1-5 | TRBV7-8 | CASSLRTGPQHF
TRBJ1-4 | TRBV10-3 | CAISESIPSNEKLFF
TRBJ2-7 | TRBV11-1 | CASSPPPWTGVSEQYF
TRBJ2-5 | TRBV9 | CASSVYGTGVGETQYF
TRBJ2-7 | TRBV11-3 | CASSFQTYEQYF
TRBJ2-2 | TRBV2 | CASSVESGELFF
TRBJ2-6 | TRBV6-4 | CASSDSMGGPGGGANVLTF
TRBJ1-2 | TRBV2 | CASSEERPPIGYTF
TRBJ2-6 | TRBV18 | CASSPTASGASVSGANVLTF
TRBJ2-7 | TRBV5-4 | CASSLGGGASYEQYF
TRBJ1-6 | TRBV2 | CASRLGQGESPLHF
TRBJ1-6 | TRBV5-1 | CASRDQGAANSPLHF
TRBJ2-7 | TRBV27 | CASSTSGGSHEQYF
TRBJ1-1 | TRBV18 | CASSPQGRTEAFF
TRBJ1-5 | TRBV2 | CASTPETGQPQHF